Reported below is one TCR beta chain. This clonotype was observed many times. It lacks a known antigen. Base qualities are not recorded, but no much larger clone differs from it by a single base. The data derive from a study of T cells in Graves' hyperthyroidism and ophthalmopathy (dated 2019 in TCRdb). In the study overall: Peripheral blood samples were taken at the time of initial diagnosis, prior to any treatment. After sampling, hyperthyroidism patients received methimazole starting at 30 mg daily, and ophthalmopathy patients received high-dose intravenous methylprednisolone. According to the paper, TCR Vbeta CDR3 sequencing was carried out on around 140 peripheral blood samples, which came from fewer than 50 ophthalmopathy, around 74 hyperthyroidism and about 17 progressor patients. Prospective prediction of ophthalmopathy was tested in an independent validation cohort consisting of some 18 hyperthyroidism patients and some 16 patients who later progressed to ophthalmopathy. To identify TCR V-J signatures that set the groups apart, the researchers used a discovery cohort of 100 patients, made up of 40 to 45 with Graves' ophthalmopathy and 57 with stable Graves' hyperthyroidism. Thyroid tissue and blood T-cell repertoires from about six Graves' hyperthyroidism patients were also compared in the study. The roughly 100 discovery patients were randomly divided into training and test sets at a 7:3 ratio. Paper-wide results and their limitations: In cross-validation, a model built on a 13 V-J signature told ophthalmopathy apart from stable hyperthyroidism with 85% to 90% sensitivity and 81% to 82% specificity, and in testing the same model reached 80%/75%. In validation, the model predicted progression to ophthalmopathy a median of about 5.9 months before onset, with about 64% sensitivity and nearly 75% specificity. Most expanded thyroid clonotypes (frequency above 0.001) were also detected in blood, a finding suggesting that blood repertoires may reflect thyroid immune responses. No statistical method was used to set the sample size in advance, and investigators knew the group allocation.

Including the terminal cysteine and phenylalanine, the CDR3 comprises 13 residues. Of all the DNA, just the CDR3 is kept, 39 bases in frame from base 1. Ends trimmed: V by 7 bases, J by 6 bases; bases unmatched to a gene: 8. Stable Graves' hyperthyroidism was defined as no progression to ophthalmopathy during 18 months of follow-up. Hyperthyroidism patients were newly diagnosed, had a disease duration of under 2 months, and were aged 18 to 65 years. Exclusion was applied to patients with uncontrolled infections, other autoimmune diseases, pregnancy or lactation. Diagnoses were established on the basis of clinical symptoms, serum thyroxine and TRAb, thyroid ultrasound, and orbital computed tomography. PBMCs were isolated from 10 ml of fresh peripheral blood by Ficoll-Paque density gradient centrifugation. Total RNA was extracted with Trizol reagent, and quality was checked on an Agilent 2100 Bioanalyzer.

TCR beta CDR3 regions were amplified from RNA transcripts. The TCR CDR3 was subjected to a first round of RT-PCR using the HTBI primer set and the Qiagen OneStep RT-PCR kit. Libraries were constructed in a second round of multiplex PCR, after which size selection and purification were performed. Libraries were sequenced paired-end with 100 bp reads on an Illumina HiSeq2000. The paper's data handling went like this. SOAPnuke was used to process the raw data, throwing out any read that contained adapters or uncalled bases, had a mean Phred below 15, or lacked an exact constant-primer or identifier match. High-quality paired reads were merged with COPE v1.2.5, and unique nucleotide sequences were defined as clonotypes. Clonotypes were aligned to IMGT TRBV, TRBD and TRBJ reference segments using MiTCR v1.1. The analysis was restricted to V-J combinations with a frequency above 0.0001, which together covered just over 99% of the repertoires. A TCS score was defined as the ratio between F50 (clonal expansion) and ExV (chaos), using BLOSUM62-based TCRdist between CDR3 peptides within each V-J. Welch's t-statistics and random forest reduced just over 500 V-J features to 10 to 15, which were used in a naive Bayes classifier (R e1071). In TCRdb, the public reads were trimmed at Q25 with fastp and aligned with MiXCR, with productive beta chains retained. Rows merge per CDR3 protein into single entries with the most common DNA and genes. V and J calls and clone size were set by TCRdb, not the authors. The sample data list a few hundred thousand distinct CDR3 sequences, and around 14% of these were observed just once. The leading ten clones occupy 32% of the sample.

The sequence links TRBV12-3 or TRBV12-4 to TRBJ1-2; 7 bases in the junction line up with TRBD1. Material: blood. This sequence was found in a woman in her 30s with Graves' hyperthyroidism. The DNA reads TGTGCCAGCAACCAGGGGGGAGGTGATGGCTACACCTTC. This is translated as CASNQGGGDGYTF.